Listed here are 17 T cell receptor beta chains from one sample, sequenced in a study of neurological immune-mediated disorders. TCRdb itself ran the 5' RACE reads through MiXCR, one entry per CDR3 protein. Counted here are tens of thousands of distinct CDR3 sequences, roughly 8% occurring once; the ten biggest clones make up 1.9%. Time point denoted: longitudinal time-point 3. Sample: PBMCs. The receptor set was obtained from a woman aged 40 to 50 in good health.

This clonotype was observed many times. The chain has TRBV7-9 and TRBJ1-2; TRBD1 matches at 10 bases. The CDR3 runs to 15 residues. The ends lost 1 base at V and 6 bases at J; junction bases unmatched: 5. The germline V gene encodes CDR1 SEHNR and CDR2 FQNEAQ (reference sequence). The CDR3 sequence is CASSLDAGTGDGYTF. CDR3 DNA sequence: TGTGCCAGCAGCTTAGATGCCGGGACAGGGGATGGCTACACCTTC.

The genes are TRBV19 and TRBJ1-5; a possible D gene is TRBD1 (5 bases). V was trimmed by 8 bases and J by 2 bases, leaving 13 bases between them. This CDR3 comprises 14 residues. Germline CDR1 LNHDA, CDR2 SQIVND (reference sequence). DNA for the CDR3: TGTGCCAGTGGTCGAACAGGAGGCAATCAGCCCCAGCATTTT. Translation: CASGRTGGNQPQHF.

Only a few counts were recorded for this clonotype. The chain has TRBV6-5 and TRBJ1-5; no reliable D call. The V gene lost 6 bases and the J gene lost 2 bases, with 17 bases spanning the gap. This CDR3 is 16 amino acids long. Germline CDR1 reads MNHEY; CDR2 reads SVGAGI. The CDR3 region is CASSPLAGFRNQPQHF. The CDR3 DNA reads TGTGCCAGCAGCCCCTTGGCGGGATTTCGCAATCAGCCCCAGCATTTT.

This clonotype appeared many times. V is TRBV5-1 and J is TRBJ1-3; D is unclear. The germline V gene encodes CDR1 SGHRS and CDR2 YFSETQ. Deletions cut 1 base from V and 0 bases from J, with 5 bases between. The CDR3 totals 14 residues. Here the CDR3 reads CASSLSDSGNTIYF. The CDR3 DNA is TGCGCCAGCAGCTTGTCGGACTCTGGAAACACCATATATTTT.

This clonotype was observed many times. The chain is built from TRBV25-1 and TRBJ2-1; a possible D gene is TRBD2 (6 bases). The CDR3 has 16 residues. Germline-derived CDR1 and CDR2 are MGHDK and SYGVNS. V was trimmed by 2 bases and J by 0 bases, leaving 11 bases between them. The CDR3 DNA sequence: TGTGCCAGCAGTGAACCTCGGGGGTACTCCTACAATGAGCAGTTCTTC. Protein: CASSEPRGYSYNEQFF. Together with reference TRBV25-1 and TRBJ2-1, the CDR3 gives the full variable domain: EADIYQTPRYLVIGTGKKITLECSQTMGHDKMYWYQQDPGMELHLIHYSYGVNSTEKGDLSSESTVSRIRTEHFPLTLESARPSHTSQYLCASSEPRGYSYNEQFFGPGTRLTVL.

The CDR3 region is CASSSTGAMISGELFF. DNA for the CDR3: TGTGCCAGCAGTTCCACGGGGGCCATGATATCCGGGGAGCTGTTTTTT. The chain recombines TRBV28 with TRBJ2-2, with D perhaps matching TRBD1 or TRBD2 (6 bases each). The ends were cut back, 4 bases at V and 6 bases at J, with 18 bases in the middle. The CDR3 is 16 residues long. From germline, CDR1 is MDHEN and CDR2 SYDVKM.

The sample holds many counts of this clonotype. The chain uses TRBV7-9 and TRBJ1-1; possible D gene TRBD1, 5 bases. The V and J ends lost 5 bases and 1 base respectively, with 11 bases between them. Germline loops: CDR1 SEHNR, CDR2 FQNEAQ (reference sequence). The CDR3 length is 14 residues. This CDR3 reads CASSLRQQNTEAFF. The CDR3 DNA is TGTGCCAGCAGCCTCCGACAGCAGAACACTGAAGCTTTCTTT.

This clonotype showed up many times. V usage is TRBV14 and J usage is TRBJ2-1; D is unresolved. The germline V gene has CDR1 SGHDN and CDR2 FVKESK. The length of the CDR3 is 15 residues. V lost 2 bases, J lost 0 bases, and 8 bases lay in between. The CDR3 bases are TGTGCCAGCAGCCAAAACAAATACTCCTACAATGAGCAGTTCTTC. It specifies CASSQNKYSYNEQFF.

This clonotype was recorded many times. The chain links TRBV6-4 to TRBJ2-7; D is ambiguous. The CDR3 has 14 residues. V lost 8 bases, J lost 2 bases, and 16 bases lay in between. The germline gives CDR1 MRHNA, CDR2 SNTAGT. The CDR3 nucleotides are TGTGCCAGCGTTCCTTACTCACCTACCTACGAGCAGTACTTC. This encodes CASVPYSPTYEQYF.

There are many counts of this clonotype. This chain uses TRBV7-8 with TRBJ2-2; tentative D call: TRBD1 (6 bases). The CDR3 runs 14 residues. Germline V gene data show CDR1 as SGHVS and CDR2 as FQNEAQ. V shed 6 bases and J shed 8 bases, with 16 bases lying between them. The CDR3 protein is CASSWDKISGELFF. The CDR3 nucleotides are TGTGCCAGCAGTTGGGACAAAATCTCTGGGGAGCTGTTTTTT. Full variable domain (outside the CDR3, taken from reference TRBV7-8 and TRBJ2-2): GAGVSQSPRYKVAKRGQDVALRCDPISGHVSLFWYQQALGQGPEFLTYFQNEAQLDKSGLPSDRFFAERPEGSVSTLKIQRTQQEDSAVYLCASSWDKISGELFFGEGSRLTVL.

This clonotype occurred many times. For the CDR3, the DNA is TGTGCCACCAGTGACTCTAGGGGAAGCACCGGGGAGCTGTTTTTT. This translates into CATSDSRGSTGELFF. The chain combines TRBV24-1 with TRBJ2-2; perhaps TRBD1 as D (5 bases). The CDR3 loop spans 15 amino acids. With 4 bases removed from V and 4 bases from J, the gap between germline ends came to 12 bases. Germline CDR1 is KGHDR and CDR2 is SFDVKD.

Concerning this clonotype: This may be a read error, as it is one base from a much larger clone. V is TRBV2 and J is TRBJ2-7; D possibly uses TRBD1 or TRBD2 (5 bases each). Trimming cost V 5 bases and J 6 bases, with 17 bases left between them. The CDR3 loop spans 14 amino acids. The germline CDR1 and CDR2 sequences are SNHLY and FYNNEI. As DNA, the CDR3 is TGTGCCAGCAGTCCGGGACGAGAGAATTGCGAGCAGTACTTC. This encodes CASSPGRENCEQYF.

Many counts were recorded for this clonotype. The chain joins TRBV7-9 to TRBJ1-1, with a possible D match to TRBD1 (6 bases). Germline V gene lookup returns CDR1 SEHNR and CDR2 FQNEAQ (reference sequence). The V end was cut by 5 bases, the J end by 6 bases, with 10 bases between. The CDR3 runs 12 residues. The CDR3 protein is CASSEGGAEAFF. In DNA, the CDR3 is TGTGCCAGCAGCGAGGGGGGCGCTGAAGCTTTCTTT.

This clonotype was observed a handful of times. The chain combines TRBV29-1 with TRBJ2-1; TRBD2 aligns across 11 bases. V shed 4 bases, J shed 4 bases, and the junction held 9 bases outside the gene matches. The CDR3 extends over 16 amino acids. Germline V gene sequence: CDR1 SQVTM, CDR2 ANQGSEA. The CDR3 spells CSVARRLAGIYNEQFF. The CDR3 DNA reads TGCAGCGTTGCTAGAAGACTAGCGGGGATATACAATGAGCAGTTCTTC.

The chain uses TRBV14 and TRBJ2-7; 10 bases line up with TRBD2. The ends lost 4 bases at V and 2 bases at J; junction bases unmatched: 8. Germline V gene data show CDR1 as SGHDN and CDR2 as FVKESK. The CDR3 loop spans 16 amino acids. CDR3: CASSPRGLAPAYEQYF. The CDR3 DNA sequence: TGTGCCAGCAGCCCCCGGGGACTAGCGCCCGCCTACGAGCAGTACTTC.

This clonotype was recorded many times. The chain employs TRBV5-1 and TRBJ2-2, with no clear D. The CDR3 extends over 14 amino acids. Germline values: CDR1 SGHRS, CDR2 YFSETQ. V was trimmed by 4 bases and J by 1 base, leaving 8 bases between them. CDR3 nucleotides: TGCGCCAGCAGCACCAGACAGAACACCGGGGAGCTGTTTTTT. Amino acids: CASSTRQNTGELFF.

On this clonotype itself: This may come from a read error, since a much larger clone is one base off. The chain is built from TRBV20-1 and TRBJ1-2; 11 nucleotides agree with TRBD1. In germline, CDR1 is DFQATT, CDR2 SNEGSKA (reference sequence). The CDR3 extends over 12 amino acids. V dropped 6 bases and J dropped 8; count of bases not matched to a gene: 5. Here the CDR3 reads CSASGQGEGYTF. The CDR3 DNA sequence: TGCAGTGCCTCGGGACAGGGGGAAGGCTACACCTTC.